The rows below give T cell receptor beta chains drawn from one sample of a study of T cells in Graves' hyperthyroidism and ophthalmopathy. TCRdb reprocessed the multiplex PCR reads with MiXCR, giving one entry per CDR3 protein. Of approximately 480,000 distinct CDR3 sequences listed, 20% are singletons. Sequences were obtained from blood. The receptors derive from a man aged 18 to 35 with Graves' hyperthyroidism. The CDR3 runs from the conserved cysteine through the conserved F or W. The order of the fields is CDR3 length, V gene, J gene, clone size, D gene, CDR3 DNA, CDR3 protein. The D gene is left open where the match is weak. Some rows have no size entry. The others give once, few or many, or a class for an expanded clone.

>14|TRBV28|TRBJ1-1|many|-
TGTGCCAGCAGTTTAATCGTGGCATCCACTGAAGCTTTCTTT
CASSLIVASTEAFF
>14|TRBV6-5|TRBJ2-5|many|-
TGTGCCAGCAGTTACTCGACAGTTTACCAGACCCAGTACTTC
CASSYSTVYQTQYF
>14|TRBV12-3/TRBV12-4|TRBJ2-5|many|-
TGTGCCAGCAGTTCCGGACTCTTCCGGGAGACCCAGTACTTC
CASSSGLFRETQYF
>14|TRBV7-8|TRBJ2-7|many|TRBD1
TGTGCCAGCAGCGCTACCGGGACAGGTGACGAGCAGTACTTC
CASSATGTGDEQYF
>17|TRBV6-2/TRBV6-3|TRBJ2-5|many|TRBD2
TGTGCCAGCAGTTACTCGGAACTAGCGGGGGGCCCTGAGACCCAGTACTTC
CASSYSELAGGPETQYF
>13|TRBV27|TRBJ2-5|many|-
TGTGCCAGCAGTTTTTCAGGGAGCTTGGACCAGTACTTC
CASSFSGSLDQYF
>15|TRBV5-1|TRBJ2-7|few|TRBD1
TGCGCCAGCAGCTTGAGACAGGGGAATATGGACGAGCAGTACTTC
CASSLRQGNMDEQYF
>15|TRBV9|TRBJ2-3|few|-
TGTGCCAGCAGCGTAGGAGGAGGAGGGCCAGATACGCAGTATTTT
CASSVGGGGPDTQYF
>13|TRBV6-1|TRBJ2-4|-|-
TGTGCCAGCAGGAAGGTTCAGGGAAACATTCAGTACTTC
CASRKVQGNIQYF
>14|TRBV29-1|TRBJ2-7|-|TRBD1
TGCAGCGTTGCAGCCTACGACAGGGCTTACGAGCAGTACTTC
CSVAAYDRAYEQYF
>14|TRBV7-8|TRBJ2-3|few|-
TGTGCCAGCAGCTTAAACGGGGGCACAGATACGCAGTATTTT
CASSLNGGTDTQYF
>13|TRBV7-2|TRBJ2-2|-|-
TGTGCCAGCAGCTTACCGATAGTGGGGGAGCTGTTTTTT
CASSLPIVGELFF